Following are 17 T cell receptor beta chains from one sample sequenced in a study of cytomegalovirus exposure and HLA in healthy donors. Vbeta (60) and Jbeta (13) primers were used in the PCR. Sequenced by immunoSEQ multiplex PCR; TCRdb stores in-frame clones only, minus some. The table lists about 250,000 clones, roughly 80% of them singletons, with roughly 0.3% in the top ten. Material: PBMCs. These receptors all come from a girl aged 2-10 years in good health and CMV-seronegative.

CDR3: CASSPNGQLLEPQHF. The CDR3 DNA is TGTGCCAGCTCACCCAATGGACAGCTACTGGAGCCCCAGCATTTT. J is TRBJ1-5 and V is TRBV18, with D perhaps matching TRBD1 (6 bases). Trimming removed 3 bases at V and 8 bases at J, with 17 bases between. The CDR3 sequence is 15 residues long. In germline, CDR1 is KGHSH, CDR2 LQKENI.

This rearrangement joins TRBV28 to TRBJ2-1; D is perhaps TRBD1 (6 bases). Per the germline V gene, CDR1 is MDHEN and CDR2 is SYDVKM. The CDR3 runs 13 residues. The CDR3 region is CAWGPSSYNEQFF. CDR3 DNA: TGTGCATGGGGGCCAAGCTCCTACAATGAGCAGTTCTTC. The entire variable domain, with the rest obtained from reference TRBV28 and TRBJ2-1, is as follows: DVKVTQSSRYLVKRTGEKVFLECVQDMDHENMFWYRQDPGLGLRLIYFSYDVKMKEKGDIPEGYSVSREKKERFSLILESASTNQTSMYLCAWGPSSYNEQFFGPGTRLTVL.

The CDR3 sequence: CAWSDAGGRNEQFF. Here the CDR3 DNA reads TGTGCCTGGAGTGATGCGGGAGGTAGGAATGAGCAGTTCTTC. The V and J genes are TRBV30 and TRBJ2-1; 8 bases are a match to TRBD2. Germline CDR1 GTSNPN, CDR2 SVGIG (reference sequence). The CDR3 covers 14 residues. V shed 1 base and J 7 bases; nucleotides not matched to a gene: 6.

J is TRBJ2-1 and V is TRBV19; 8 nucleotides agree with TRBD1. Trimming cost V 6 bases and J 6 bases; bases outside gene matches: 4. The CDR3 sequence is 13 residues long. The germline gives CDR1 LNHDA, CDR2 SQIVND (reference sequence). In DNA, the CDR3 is TGTGCCAGTAGACCCACAGGGGGCAATGAGCAGTTCTTC. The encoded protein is CASRPTGGNEQFF.

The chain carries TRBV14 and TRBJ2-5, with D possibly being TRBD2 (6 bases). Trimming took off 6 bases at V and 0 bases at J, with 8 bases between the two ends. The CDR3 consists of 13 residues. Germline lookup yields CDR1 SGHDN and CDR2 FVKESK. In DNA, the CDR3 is TGTGCCAGCAGTGAGCGGGACCAAGAGACCCAGTACTTC. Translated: CASSERDQETQYF.

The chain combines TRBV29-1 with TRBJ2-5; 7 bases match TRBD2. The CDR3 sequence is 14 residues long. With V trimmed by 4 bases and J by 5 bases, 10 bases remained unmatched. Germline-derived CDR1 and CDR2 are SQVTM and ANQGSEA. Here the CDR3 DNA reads TGCAGCGTTGGTCTAGCGGCCCCCCGGGAGACCCAGTACTTC. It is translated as CSVGLAAPRETQYF.

CDR3 loop: CATSGQLRETQYF. CDR3 nucleotides: TGTGCCACCTCGGGACAGTTGAGAGAGACCCAGTACTTC. The chain combines TRBV11-2 with TRBJ2-5, with TRBD1 matching 7 bases. After removal of 10 bases from V and 4 bases from J, the junction contained 9 bases not matched to a gene. The CDR3 consists of 13 residues. In germline, CDR1 is SGHAT, CDR2 FQNNGV.

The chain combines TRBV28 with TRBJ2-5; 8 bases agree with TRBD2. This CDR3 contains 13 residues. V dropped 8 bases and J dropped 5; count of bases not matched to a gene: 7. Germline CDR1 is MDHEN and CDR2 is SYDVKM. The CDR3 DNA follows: TGTGCCAGCCACAGCGCGGGGGGCGAGACCCAGTACTTC. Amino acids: CASHSAGGETQYF.

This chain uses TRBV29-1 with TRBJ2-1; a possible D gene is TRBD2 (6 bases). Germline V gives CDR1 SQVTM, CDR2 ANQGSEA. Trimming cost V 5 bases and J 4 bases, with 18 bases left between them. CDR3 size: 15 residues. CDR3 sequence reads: CSVRSGGMGYNEQFF. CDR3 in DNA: TGCAGCGTTCGTTCTGGCGGGATGGGTTACAATGAGCAGTTCTTC.

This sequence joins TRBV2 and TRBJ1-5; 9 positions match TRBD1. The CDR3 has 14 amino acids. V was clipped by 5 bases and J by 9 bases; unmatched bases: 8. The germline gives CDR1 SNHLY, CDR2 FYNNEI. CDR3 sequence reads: CASSWDRDLVPQHF. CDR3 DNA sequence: TGTGCCAGCAGTTGGGACAGGGACCTAGTGCCCCAGCATTTT.

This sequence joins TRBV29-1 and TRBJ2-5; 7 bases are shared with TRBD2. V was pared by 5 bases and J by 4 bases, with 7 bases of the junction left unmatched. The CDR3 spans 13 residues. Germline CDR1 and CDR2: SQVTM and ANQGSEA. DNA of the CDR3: TGCAGCGTTTGCGGGAGTCCGGGAGAGACCCAGTACTTC. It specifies CSVCGSPGETQYF.

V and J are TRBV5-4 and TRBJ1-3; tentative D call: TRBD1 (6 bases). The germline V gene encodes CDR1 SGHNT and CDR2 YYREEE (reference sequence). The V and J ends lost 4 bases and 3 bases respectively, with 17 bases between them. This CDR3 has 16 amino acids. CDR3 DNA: TGTGCCAGCAGCAGAGAGACAGGTGTCGGTGGAAACACCATATATTTT. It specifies CASSRETGVGGNTIYF.

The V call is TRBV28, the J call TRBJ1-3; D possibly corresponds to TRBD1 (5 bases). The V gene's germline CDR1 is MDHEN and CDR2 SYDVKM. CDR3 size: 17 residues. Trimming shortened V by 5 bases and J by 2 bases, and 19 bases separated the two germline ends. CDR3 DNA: TGTGCCAGCAGTCTTAGAGTCCGGGGGGTTACTGGAAACACCATATATTTT. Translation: CASSLRVRGVTGNTIYF.

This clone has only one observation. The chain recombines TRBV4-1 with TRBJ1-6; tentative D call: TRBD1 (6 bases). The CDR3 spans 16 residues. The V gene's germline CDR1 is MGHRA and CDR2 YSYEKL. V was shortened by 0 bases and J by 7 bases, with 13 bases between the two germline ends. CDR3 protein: CASSQEAGTPNSPLHF. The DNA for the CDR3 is TGCGCCAGCAGCCAAGAAGCTGGGACACCCAATTCACCCCTCCACTTT.

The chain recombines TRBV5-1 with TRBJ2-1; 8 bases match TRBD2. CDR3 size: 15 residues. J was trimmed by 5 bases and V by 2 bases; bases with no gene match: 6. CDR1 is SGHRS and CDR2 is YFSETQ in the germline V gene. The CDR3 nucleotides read TGCGCCAGCAGCTTTTACAGCGGGGGAAACAATGAGCAGTTCTTC. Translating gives CASSFYSGGNNEQFF.

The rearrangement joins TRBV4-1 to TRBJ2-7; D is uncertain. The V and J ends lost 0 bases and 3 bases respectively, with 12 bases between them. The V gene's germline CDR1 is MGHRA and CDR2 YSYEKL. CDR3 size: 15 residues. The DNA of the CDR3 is TGCGCCAGCAGCCAAGATCTTGCAGGCTACTACGAGCAGTACTTC. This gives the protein CASSQDLAGYYEQYF.

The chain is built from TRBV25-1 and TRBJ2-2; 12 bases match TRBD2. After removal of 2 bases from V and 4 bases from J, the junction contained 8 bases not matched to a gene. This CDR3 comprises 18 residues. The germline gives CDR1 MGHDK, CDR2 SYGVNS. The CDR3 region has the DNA TGTGCCAGCAGTGAACACCTAGCGGGGGGGCGCGGCACCGGGGAGCTGTTTTTT. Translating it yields CASSEHLAGGRGTGELFF.